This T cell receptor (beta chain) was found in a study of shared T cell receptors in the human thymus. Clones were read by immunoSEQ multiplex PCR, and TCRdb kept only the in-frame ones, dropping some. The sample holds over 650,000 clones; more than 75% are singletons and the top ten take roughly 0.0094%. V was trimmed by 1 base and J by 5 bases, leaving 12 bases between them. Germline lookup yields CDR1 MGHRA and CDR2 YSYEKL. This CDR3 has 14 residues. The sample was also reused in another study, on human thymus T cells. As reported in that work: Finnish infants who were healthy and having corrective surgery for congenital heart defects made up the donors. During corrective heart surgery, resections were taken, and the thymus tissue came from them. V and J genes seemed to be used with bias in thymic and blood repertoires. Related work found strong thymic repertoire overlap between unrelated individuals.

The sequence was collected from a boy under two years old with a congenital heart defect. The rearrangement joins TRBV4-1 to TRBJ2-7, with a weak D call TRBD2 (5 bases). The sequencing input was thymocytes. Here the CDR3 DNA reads TGCGCCAGCAGCCAAGTTGAGACTACCAACGAGCAGTACTTC. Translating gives CASSQVETTNEQYF.